This T cell receptor (beta chain) stems from a study of blood T cell repertoires in COVID-19. For the study at large: T cells, B-cell-depleted T cells, or PBMCs provided the cDNA or gDNA that served as material.

Trimming removed 2 bases from V and 0 bases from J, with 11 bases in between. CDR3 size: 15 residues. CDR1 and CDR2 from the germline V gene are MDHEN and SYDVKM. Original processing notes: The assay estimated nucleated cells by amplifying reference gene primers. This table comes from immunoSEQ multiplex PCR, and its TCRdb copy is limited to in-frame clones, with some not included. That table is the source of V, J and clone size, and D and trimming were worked out from the DNA. The table has under 130,000 clones, 81% seen once. V and J are TRBV28 and TRBJ2-7, with D possibly matching TRBD2 (5 bases). The sample was peripheral blood. The sequence derives from an elderly man with acute or convalescent COVID-19. Here the CDR3 reads CASSLDGRLSYEQYF. In nucleotides, the CDR3 is TGTGCCAGCAGTTTAGATGGGAGACTCTCCTACGAGCAGTACTTC.